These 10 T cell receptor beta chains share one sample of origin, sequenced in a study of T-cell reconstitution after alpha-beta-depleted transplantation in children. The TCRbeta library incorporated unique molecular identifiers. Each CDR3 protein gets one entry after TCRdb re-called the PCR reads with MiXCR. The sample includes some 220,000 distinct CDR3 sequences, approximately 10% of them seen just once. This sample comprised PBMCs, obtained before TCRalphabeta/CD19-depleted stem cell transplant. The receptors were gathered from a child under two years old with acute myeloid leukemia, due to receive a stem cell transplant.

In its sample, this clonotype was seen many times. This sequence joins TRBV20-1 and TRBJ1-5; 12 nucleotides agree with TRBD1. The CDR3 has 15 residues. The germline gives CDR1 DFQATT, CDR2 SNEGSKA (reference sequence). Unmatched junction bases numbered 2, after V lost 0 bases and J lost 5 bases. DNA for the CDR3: TGCAGTGCTAGAGATGGGACAGGGGGCTATCAGCCCCAGCATTTT. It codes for CSARDGTGGYQPQHF.

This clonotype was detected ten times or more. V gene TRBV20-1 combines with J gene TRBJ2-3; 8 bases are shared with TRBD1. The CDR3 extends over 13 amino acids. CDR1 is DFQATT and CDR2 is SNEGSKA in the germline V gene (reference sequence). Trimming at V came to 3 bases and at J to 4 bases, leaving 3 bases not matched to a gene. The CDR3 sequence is CSASQGAPDTQYF. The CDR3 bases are TGCAGTGCTAGTCAGGGGGCCCCAGATACGCAGTATTTT.

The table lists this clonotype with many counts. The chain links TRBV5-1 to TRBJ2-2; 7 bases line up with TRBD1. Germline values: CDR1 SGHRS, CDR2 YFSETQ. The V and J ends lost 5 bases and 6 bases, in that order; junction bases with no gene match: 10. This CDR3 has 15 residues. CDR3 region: CASSFTGASAGELFF. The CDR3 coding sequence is TGCGCCAGCAGTTTTACAGGGGCCTCCGCCGGGGAGCTGTTTTTT.

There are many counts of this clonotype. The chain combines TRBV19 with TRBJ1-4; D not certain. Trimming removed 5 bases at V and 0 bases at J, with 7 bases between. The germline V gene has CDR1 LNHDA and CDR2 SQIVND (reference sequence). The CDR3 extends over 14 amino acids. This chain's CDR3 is CASSRRSTNEKLFF. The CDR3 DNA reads TGTGCCAGTAGTCGACGGTCAACTAATGAAAAACTGTTTTTT.

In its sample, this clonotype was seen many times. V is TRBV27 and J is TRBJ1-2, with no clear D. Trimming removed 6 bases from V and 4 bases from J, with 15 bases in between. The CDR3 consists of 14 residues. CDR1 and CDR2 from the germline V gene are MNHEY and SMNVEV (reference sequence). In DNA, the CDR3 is TGTGCCAGCAGGCCCACTGGATTAAGCTATGGCTACACCTTC. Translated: CASRPTGLSYGYTF.

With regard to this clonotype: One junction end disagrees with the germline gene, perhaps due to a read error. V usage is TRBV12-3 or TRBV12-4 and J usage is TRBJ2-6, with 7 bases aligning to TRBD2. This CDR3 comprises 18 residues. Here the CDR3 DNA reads TGTACCAGCAGTGCCCGCTGGGGGGGATACTCTGGGGCCAACGTCCTGACTTTC. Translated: CTSSARWGGYSGANVLTF.

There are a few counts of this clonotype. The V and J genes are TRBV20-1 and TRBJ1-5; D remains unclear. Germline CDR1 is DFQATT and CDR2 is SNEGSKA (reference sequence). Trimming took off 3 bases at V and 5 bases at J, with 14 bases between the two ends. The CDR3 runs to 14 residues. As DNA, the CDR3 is TGCAGTGCTAGGAGGACCCTTGGAGATCAGCCCCAGCATTTT. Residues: CSARRTLGDQPQHF.

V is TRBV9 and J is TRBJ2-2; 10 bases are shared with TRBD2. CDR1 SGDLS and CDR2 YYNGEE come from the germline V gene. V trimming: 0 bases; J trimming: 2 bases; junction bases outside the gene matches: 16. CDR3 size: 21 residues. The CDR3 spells CASSVVVSTSGPDLNTGELFF. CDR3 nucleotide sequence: TGTGCCAGCAGCGTAGTCGTCTCGACTAGCGGGCCCGACCTAAACACCGGGGAGCTGTTTTTT.

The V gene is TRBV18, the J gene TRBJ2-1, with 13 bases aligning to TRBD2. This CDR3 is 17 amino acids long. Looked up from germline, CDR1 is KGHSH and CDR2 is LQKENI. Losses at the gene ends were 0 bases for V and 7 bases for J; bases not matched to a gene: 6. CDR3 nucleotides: TGTGCCAGCTCACCACCGGGACTAGCGGGACTTAGAAATGAGCAGTTCTTC. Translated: CASSPPGLAGLRNEQFF.

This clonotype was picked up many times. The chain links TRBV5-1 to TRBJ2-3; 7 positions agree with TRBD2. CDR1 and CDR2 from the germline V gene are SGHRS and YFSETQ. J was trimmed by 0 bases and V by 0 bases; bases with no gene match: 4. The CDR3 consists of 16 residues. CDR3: CASSLVVGGSTDTQYF. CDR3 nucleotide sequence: TGCGCCAGCAGCTTGGTTGTGGGGGGGAGCACAGATACGCAGTATTTT. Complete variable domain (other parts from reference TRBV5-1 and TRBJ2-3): KAGVTQTPRYLIKTRGQQVTLSCSPISGHRSVSWYQQTPGQGLQFLFEYFSETQRNKGNFPGRFSGRQFSNSRSEMNVSTLELGDSALYLCASSLVVGGSTDTQYFGPGTRLTVL.